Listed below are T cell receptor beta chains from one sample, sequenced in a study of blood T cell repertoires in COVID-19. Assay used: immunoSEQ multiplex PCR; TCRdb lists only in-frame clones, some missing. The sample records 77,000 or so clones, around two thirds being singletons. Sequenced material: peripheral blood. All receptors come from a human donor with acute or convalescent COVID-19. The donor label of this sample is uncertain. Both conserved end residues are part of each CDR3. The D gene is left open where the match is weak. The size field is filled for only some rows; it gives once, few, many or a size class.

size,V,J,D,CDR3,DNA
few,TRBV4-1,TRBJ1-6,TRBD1,CASSQDSTGGRNSPLHF,TGCGCCAGCAGCCAAGATTCCACAGGGGGCCGTAATTCACCCCTCCACTTT
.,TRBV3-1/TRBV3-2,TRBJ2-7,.,CASSPRRGPSGEQYF,TGTGCCAGCAGCCCTAGACGTGGGCCTTCGGGAGAGCAGTACTTC
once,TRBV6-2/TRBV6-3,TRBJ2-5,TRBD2,CASSYAPRGIETQYF,TGTGCCAGCAGTTACGCCCCGCGGGGGATAGAGACCCAGTACTTC
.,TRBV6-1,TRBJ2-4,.,CASSEQARDIQYF,TGTGCCAGCAGTGAACAGGCGAGGGACATTCAGTACTTC
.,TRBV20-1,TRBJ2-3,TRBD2,CSASDAGGSDTQYF,TGCAGTGCTAGTGACGCGGGGGGCTCAGATACGCAGTATTTT
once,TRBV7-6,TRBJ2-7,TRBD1,CASSPRQGMGYEQYF,TGTGCCAGCAGCCCTCGACAGGGCATGGGCTACGAGCAGTACTTC
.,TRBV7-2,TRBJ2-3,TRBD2,CASSLVGAGVADTQYF,TGTGCCAGCAGCTTAGTCGGAGCGGGGGTGGCAGATACGCAGTATTTT
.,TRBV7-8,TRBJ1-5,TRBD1,CASSPQGVGNQPQHF,TGTGCCAGCAGCCCTCAGGGGGTCGGAAATCAGCCCCAGCATTTT
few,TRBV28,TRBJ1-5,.,CASSLGNRSNQPQHF,TGTGCCAGCAGTTTAGGGAACAGGAGCAATCAGCCCCAGCATTTT
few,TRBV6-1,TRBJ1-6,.,CASSAETGLASSPLHF,TGTGCCAGCAGTGCGGAAACGGGCCTAGCGAGTTCACCCCTCCACTTT
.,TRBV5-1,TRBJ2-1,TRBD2,CASSLAGTSPYNEQFF,TGCGCCAGCAGCTTGGCCGGGACTAGCCCTTACAATGAGCAGTTCTTC
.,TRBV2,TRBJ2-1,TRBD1,CASNGAGGARNEQFF,TGTGCCAGCAATGGGGCAGGGGGAGCGCGCAATGAGCAGTTCTTC
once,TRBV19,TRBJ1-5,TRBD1,CASSTTGTVHQPQHF,TGTGCCAGTAGTACCACCGGGACAGTTCATCAGCCCCAGCATTTT
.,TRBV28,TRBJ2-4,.,CASSEGENIQYF,TGTGCCAGTAGCGAAGGCGAAAACATTCAGTACTTC
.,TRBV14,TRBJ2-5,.,CASSLLQGQETQYF,TGTGCCAGCAGCCTCCTTCAGGGCCAAGAGACCCAGTACTTC
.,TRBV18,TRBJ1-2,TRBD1,CASSPGTAGFGYTF,TGTGCCAGCTCGCCAGGGACAGCCGGTTTTGGCTACACCTTC
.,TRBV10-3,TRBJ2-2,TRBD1,CAIRGTANTGELFF,TGTGCCATCAGAGGGACAGCGAACACCGGGGAGCTGTTTTTT
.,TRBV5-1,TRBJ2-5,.,CASSLGQDQETQYF,TGCGCCAGCAGCTTGGGCCAGGATCAAGAGACCCAGTACTTC
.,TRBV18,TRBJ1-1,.,CASSQGGTEAFF,TGTGCCAGCTCTCAAGGGGGAACTGAAGCTTTCTTT
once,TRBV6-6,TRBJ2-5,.,CASSQGGGYSETQYF,TGTGCCAGCAGCCAGGGTGGGGGGTATTCGGAGACCCAGTACTTC
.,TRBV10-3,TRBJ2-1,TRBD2,CAISRGGNEQFF,TGTGCCATCAGTAGGGGAGGGAATGAGCAGTTCTTC
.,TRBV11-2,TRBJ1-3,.,CASSLGLQASASGNTIYF,TGTGCCAGCAGCTTAGGTCTACAGGCGTCGGCCTCTGGAAACACCATATATTTT
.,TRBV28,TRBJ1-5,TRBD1,CASNLQGRKPQHF,TGTGCCAGCAACCTACAGGGGCGGAAGCCCCAGCATTTT
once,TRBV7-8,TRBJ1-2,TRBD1,CASSLAGTGEGYTF,TGTGCCAGCAGCTTAGCAGGGACAGGCGAGGGTTACACCTTC
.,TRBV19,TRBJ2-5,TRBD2,CASGLAGTETQYF,TGTGCCAGTGGGCTAGCGGGGACGGAGACCCAGTACTTC
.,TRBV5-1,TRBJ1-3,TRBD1,CASSGTGDSGNTIYF,TGCGCCAGCAGCGGGACAGGGGACTCTGGAAACACCATATATTTT
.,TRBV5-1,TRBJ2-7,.,CASSSAGAYEQYF,TGCGCCAGCAGCTCTGCAGGGGCCTACGAGCAGTACTTC
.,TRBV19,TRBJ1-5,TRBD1,CASSIDRGDNQPQHF,TGTGCCAGTAGTATAGACAGGGGGGACAATCAGCCCCAGCATTTT
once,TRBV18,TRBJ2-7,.,CASSPQRRVYEQYF,TGTGCCAGCTCACCACAGAGGCGGGTCTACGAGCAGTACTTC
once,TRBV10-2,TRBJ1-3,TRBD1,CASSPGQGSGNTIYF,TGCGCCAGCAGCCCGGGACAGGGTTCTGGAAACACCATATATTTT
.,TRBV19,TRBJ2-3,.,CASSTPDYSFLPDTQYF,TGTGCCAGTAGTACCCCCGACTACAGCTTCTTGCCAGATACGCAGTATTTT
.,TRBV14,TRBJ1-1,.,CASSLGHSFNTEAFF,TGTGCCAGCAGCCTTGGTCACTCCTTTAACACTGAAGCTTTCTTT
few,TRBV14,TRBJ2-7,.,CASSQRSTEQYF,TGTGCCAGCAGCCAACGGTCTACCGAGCAGTACTTC
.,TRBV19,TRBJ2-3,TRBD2,CASSKSGTRAPDTQYF,TGTGCCAGTAGTAAATCCGGGACTAGGGCGCCAGATACGCAGTATTTT
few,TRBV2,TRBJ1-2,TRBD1,CASSHPPGQGSNYGYTF,TGTGCCAGCAGTCATCCCCCGGGACAGGGGTCTAACTATGGCTACACCTTC
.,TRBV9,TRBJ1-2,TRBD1,CASSVEGAGGYTF,TGTGCCAGCAGCGTAGAGGGGGCAGGTGGCTACACCTTC
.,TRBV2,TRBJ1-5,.,CASSLSFGNQPQHF,TGTGCCAGCAGTTTGAGTTTCGGGAATCAGCCCCAGCATTTT
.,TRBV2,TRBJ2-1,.,CASRAEDWSYNEQFF,TGTGCCAGCAGAGCGGAAGACTGGTCCTACAATGAGCAGTTCTTC
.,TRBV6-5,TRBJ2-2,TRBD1,CASTSRGPDTGELFF,TGTGCCAGCACCAGCAGGGGGCCGGACACCGGGGAGCTGTTTTTT
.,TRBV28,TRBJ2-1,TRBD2,CASSGTHPGLANNEQFF,TGTGCCAGCAGCGGGACGCATCCGGGACTAGCGAACAATGAGCAGTTCTTC
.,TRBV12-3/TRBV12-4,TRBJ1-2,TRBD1,CASRPGTGVGYTF,TGTGCCAGCAGGCCTGGGACAGGGGTTGGCTACACCTTC
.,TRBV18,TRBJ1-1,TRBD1,CASSPTPDRPNTEAFF,TGTGCCAGCTCACCTACCCCGGACAGGCCTAACACTGAAGCTTTCTTT
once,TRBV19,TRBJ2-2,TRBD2,CASKGGLAGGGTGELFF,TGTGCCAGCAAGGGGGGACTAGCGGGAGGCGGCACCGGGGAGCTGTTTTTT
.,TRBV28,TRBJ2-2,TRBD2,CASKFLAAGLTGELFF,TGTGCCAGCAAATTCCTAGCGGCTGGGTTGACCGGGGAGCTGTTTTTT
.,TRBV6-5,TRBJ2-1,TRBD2,CASQTGGRNEQFF,TGTGCCAGCCAAACGGGGGGGAGAAATGAGCAGTTCTTC
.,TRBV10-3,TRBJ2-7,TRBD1,CAISTGQGSRYEQYF,TGTGCCATCAGTACCGGACAGGGGTCAAGATACGAGCAGTACTTC
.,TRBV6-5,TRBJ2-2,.,CASRNSRGGELFF,TGTGCCAGCAGGAACTCCCGGGGCGGGGAGCTGTTTTTT
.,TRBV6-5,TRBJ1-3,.,CASVSPGNTIYF,TGTGCCAGTGTCTCTCCGGGAAACACCATATATTTT
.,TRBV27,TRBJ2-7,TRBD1,CASSRRQGPLYEQYF,TGTGCCAGCAGCCGGAGACAGGGACCCCTCTACGAGCAGTACTTC
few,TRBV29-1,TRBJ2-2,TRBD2,CSVGLAGVYTGELFF,TGCAGCGTCGGACTAGCGGGGGTGTACACCGGGGAGCTGTTTTTT
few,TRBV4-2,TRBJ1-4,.,CASSQDGRAATNEKLFF,TGTGCCAGCAGCCAAGACGGGAGGGCAGCCACTAATGAAAAACTGTTTTTT
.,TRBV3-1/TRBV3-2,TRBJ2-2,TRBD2,CASSQDGGLAGDRTGELFF,TGTGCCAGCAGCCAAGATGGTGGACTAGCGGGGGATCGAACCGGGGAGCTGTTTTTT
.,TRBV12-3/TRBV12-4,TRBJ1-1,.,CASSFVRGTEAFF,TGTGCCAGCAGTTTTGTCCGGGGAACTGAAGCTTTCTTT
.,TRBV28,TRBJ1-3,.,CASSLPGRVGNTIYF,TGTGCCAGCAGTTTACCGGGGAGGGTGGGAAACACCATATATTTT
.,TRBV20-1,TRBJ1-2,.,CSASTGRNYGYTF,TGCAGTGCTAGTACAGGGAGAAACTATGGCTACACCTTC
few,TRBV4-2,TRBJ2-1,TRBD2,CASSQGGSGDSYNEQFF,TGTGCCAGCAGCCAAGGGGGAAGCGGGGACTCCTACAATGAGCAGTTCTTC
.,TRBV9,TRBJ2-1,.,CASSSFDAAASSYNEQFF,TGTGCCAGCAGCTCCTTTGATGCAGCGGCTAGCTCCTACAATGAGCAGTTCTTC
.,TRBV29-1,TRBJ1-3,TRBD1,CSVLTGTGGKGAGNTIYF,TGCAGCGTTCTGACCGGGACAGGGGGGAAAGGGGCTGGAAACACCATATATTTT
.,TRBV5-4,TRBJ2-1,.,CASRGAQGINEQFF,TGTGCCAGCAGGGGAGCTCAGGGGATAAATGAGCAGTTCTTC